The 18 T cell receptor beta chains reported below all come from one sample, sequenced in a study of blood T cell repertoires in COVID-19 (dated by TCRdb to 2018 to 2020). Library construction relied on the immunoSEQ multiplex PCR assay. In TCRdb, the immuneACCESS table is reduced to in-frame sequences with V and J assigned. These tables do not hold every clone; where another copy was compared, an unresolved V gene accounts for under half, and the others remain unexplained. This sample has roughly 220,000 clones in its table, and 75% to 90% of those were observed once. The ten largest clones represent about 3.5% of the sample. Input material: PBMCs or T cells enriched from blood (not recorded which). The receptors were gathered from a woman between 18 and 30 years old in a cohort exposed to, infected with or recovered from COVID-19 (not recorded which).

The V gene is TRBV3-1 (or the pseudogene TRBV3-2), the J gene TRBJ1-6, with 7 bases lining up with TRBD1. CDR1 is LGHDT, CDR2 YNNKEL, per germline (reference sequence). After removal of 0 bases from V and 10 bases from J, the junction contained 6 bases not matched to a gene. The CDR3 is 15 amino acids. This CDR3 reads CASSQEKGGASPLHF. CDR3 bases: TGTGCCAGCAGCCAAGAGAAAGGGGGCGCGTCACCCCTCCACTTT.

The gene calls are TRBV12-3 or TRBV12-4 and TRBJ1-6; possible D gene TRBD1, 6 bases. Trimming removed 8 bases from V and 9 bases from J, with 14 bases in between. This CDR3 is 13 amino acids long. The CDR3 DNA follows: TGTGCCAGCGGGGGCAGGGGCGCTTCACCCCTCCACTTT. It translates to CASGGRGASPLHF.

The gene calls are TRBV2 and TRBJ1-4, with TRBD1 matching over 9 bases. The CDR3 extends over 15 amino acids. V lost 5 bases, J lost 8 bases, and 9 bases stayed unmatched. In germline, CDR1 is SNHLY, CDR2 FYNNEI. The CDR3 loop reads CASSMTRQGGEKLFF. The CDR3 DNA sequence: TGTGCCAGCAGTATGACTAGACAGGGGGGGGAAAAACTGTTTTTT.

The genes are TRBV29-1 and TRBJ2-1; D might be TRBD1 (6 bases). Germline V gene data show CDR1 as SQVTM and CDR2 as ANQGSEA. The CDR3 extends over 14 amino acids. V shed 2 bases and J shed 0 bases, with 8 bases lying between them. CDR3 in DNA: TGCAGCGTTGAATTGGACAGCTCCTACAATGAGCAGTTCTTC. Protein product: CSVELDSSYNEQFF.

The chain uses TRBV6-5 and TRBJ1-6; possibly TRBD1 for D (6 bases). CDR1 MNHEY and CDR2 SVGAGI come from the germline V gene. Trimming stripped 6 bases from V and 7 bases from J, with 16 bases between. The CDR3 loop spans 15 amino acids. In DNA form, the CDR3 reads TGTGCCAGCAGGGGGGTTTATAGGGGGAATTCACCCCTCCACTTT. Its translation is CASRGVYRGNSPLHF.

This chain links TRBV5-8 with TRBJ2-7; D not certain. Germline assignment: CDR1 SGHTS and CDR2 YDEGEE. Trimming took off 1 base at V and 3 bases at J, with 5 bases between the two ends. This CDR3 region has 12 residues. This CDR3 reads CASSLLGYEQYF. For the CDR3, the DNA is TGTGCCAGCAGCTTGCTCGGCTACGAGCAGTACTTC.

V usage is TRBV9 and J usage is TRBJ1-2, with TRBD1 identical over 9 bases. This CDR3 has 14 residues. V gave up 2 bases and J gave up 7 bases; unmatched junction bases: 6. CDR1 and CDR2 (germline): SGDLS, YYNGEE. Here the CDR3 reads CASSVRDRVSGYTF. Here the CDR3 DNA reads TGTGCCAGCAGCGTTCGGGACAGGGTTTCTGGCTACACCTTC.

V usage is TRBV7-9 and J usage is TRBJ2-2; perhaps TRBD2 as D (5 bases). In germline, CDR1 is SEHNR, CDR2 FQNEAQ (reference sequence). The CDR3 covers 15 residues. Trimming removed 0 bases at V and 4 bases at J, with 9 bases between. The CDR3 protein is CASSLAGNSTGELFF. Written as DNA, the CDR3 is TGTGCCAGCAGCTTAGCCGGGAACAGCACCGGGGAGCTGTTTTTT.

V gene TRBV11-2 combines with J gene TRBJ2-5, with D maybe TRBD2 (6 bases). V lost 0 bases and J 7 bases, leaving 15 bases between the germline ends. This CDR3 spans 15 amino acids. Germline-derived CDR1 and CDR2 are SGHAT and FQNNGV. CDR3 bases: TGTGCCAGCAGCTTAGAACCCCCGGGGGACCCGACCCAGTACTTC. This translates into CASSLEPPGDPTQYF. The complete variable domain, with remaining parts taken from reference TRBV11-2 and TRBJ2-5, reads EAGVAQSPRYKIIEKRQSVAFWCNPISGHATLYWYQQILGQGPKLLIQFQNNGVVDDSQLPKDRFSAERLKGVDSTLKIQPAKLEDSAVYLCASSLEPPGDPTQYFGPGTRLLVL.

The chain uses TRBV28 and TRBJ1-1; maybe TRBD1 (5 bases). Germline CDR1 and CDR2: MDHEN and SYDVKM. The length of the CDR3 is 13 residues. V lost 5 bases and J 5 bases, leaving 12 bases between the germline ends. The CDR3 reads CASSRPGGTEAFF. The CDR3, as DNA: TGTGCCAGCAGTCGACCCGGGGGGACTGAAGCTTTCTTT.

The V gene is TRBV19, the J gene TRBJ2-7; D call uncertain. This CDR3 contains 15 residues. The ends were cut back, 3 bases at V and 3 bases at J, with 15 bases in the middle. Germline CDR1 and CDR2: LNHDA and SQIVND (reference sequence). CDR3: CASSITVERFYEQYF. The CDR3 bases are TGTGCCAGTAGTATTACAGTAGAACGGTTCTACGAGCAGTACTTC.

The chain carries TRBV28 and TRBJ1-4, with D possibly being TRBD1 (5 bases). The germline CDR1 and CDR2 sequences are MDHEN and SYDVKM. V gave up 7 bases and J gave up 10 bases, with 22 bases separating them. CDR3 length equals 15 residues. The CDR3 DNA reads TGTGCCAGCACCCTAAGGGAACCGGGGGTCGGAAAACTGTTTTTT. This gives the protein CASTLREPGVGKLFF.

The DNA of the CDR3 is TGTGCCACCGGGGAGGCCAGGGGGCTATACGAGCAGTACTTC. It yields the protein CATGEARGLYEQYF. V gene TRBV10-3 combines with J gene TRBJ2-7; 8 nucleotides align to TRBD1. V lost 10 bases to trimming and J lost 4 bases; unmatched junction nucleotides: 12. There are 14 residues in the CDR3. Germline loops: CDR1 ENHRY, CDR2 SYGVKD.

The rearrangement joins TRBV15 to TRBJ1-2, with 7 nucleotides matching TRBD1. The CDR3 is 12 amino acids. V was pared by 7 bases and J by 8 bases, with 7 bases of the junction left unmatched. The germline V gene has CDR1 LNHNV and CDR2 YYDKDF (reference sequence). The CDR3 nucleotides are TGTGCCACCAAGGAGACAGGGTACGGCTACACCTTC. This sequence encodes CATKETGYGYTF.

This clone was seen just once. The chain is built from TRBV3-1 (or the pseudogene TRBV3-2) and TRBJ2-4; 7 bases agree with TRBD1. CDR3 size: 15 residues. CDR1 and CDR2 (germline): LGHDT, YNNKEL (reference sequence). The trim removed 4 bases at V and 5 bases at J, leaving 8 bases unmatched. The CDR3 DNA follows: TGTGCCAGCAGCCCGGACGGGGACAGTCAAAACATTCAGTACTTC. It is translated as CASSPDGDSQNIQYF.

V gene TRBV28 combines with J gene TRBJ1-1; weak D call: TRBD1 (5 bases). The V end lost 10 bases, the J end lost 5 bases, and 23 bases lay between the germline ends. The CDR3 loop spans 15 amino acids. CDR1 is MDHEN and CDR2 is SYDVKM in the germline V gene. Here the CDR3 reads CANTRCRGVWTEAFF. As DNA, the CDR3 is TGTGCCAACACAAGATGCCGGGGGGTTTGGACTGAAGCTTTCTTT.

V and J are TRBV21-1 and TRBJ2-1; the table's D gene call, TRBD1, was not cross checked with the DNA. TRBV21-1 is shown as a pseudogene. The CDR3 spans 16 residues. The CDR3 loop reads CASSTPQGSSYNEQFF. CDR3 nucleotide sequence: TGTGCCAGCAGCACCCCCCAGGGGAGCTCCTACAATGAGCAGTTCTTC.

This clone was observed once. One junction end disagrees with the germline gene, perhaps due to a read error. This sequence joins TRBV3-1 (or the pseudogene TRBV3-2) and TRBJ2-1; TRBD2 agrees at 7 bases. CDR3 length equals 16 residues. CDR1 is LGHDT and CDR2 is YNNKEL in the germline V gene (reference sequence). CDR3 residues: CASSPPDPGGYDEQFF. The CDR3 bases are TGTGCCAGCAGCCCCCCGGATCCGGGAGGCTACGATGAGCAGTTCTTC.